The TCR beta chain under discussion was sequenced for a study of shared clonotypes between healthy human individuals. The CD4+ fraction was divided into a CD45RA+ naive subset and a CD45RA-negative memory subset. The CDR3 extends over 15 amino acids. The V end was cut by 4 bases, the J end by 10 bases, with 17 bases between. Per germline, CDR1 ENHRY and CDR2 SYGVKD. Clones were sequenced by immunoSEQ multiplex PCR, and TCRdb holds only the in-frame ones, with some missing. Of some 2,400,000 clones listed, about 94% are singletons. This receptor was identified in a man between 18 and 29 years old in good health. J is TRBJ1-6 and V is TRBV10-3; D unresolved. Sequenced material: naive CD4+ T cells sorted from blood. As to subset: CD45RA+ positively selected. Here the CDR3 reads CAISVVGGQNSPLHF. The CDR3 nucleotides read TGTGCCATCAGTGTTGTGGGAGGCCAGAACTCACCCCTCCACTTT.